This T cell receptor beta chain was found in a study of T cells in Graves' hyperthyroidism and ophthalmopathy. Study outcomes and limitations: Most thyroid clonotypes expanded above 0.001 appeared in blood too.

TCR beta CDR3 regions were amplified from RNA transcripts. HTBI primers were employed in a first-round RT-PCR of the TCR CDR3. TCRdb re-called the multiplex PCR reads through MiXCR, storing one row per CDR3 protein. This table holds fewer than 350,000 distinct CDR3 sequences, approximately 22% found once. This clonotype was counted at least ten times. Its antigen remains unidentified. This CDR3 is 15 amino acids long. CDR1 is SGHDN, CDR2 FVKESK, per germline. V was trimmed by 6 bases and J by 9 bases, leaving 18 bases between them. Sequencing was done on a sample of blood. This sequence originates from a woman between 50 and 59 years old with Graves' hyperthyroidism. The chain has TRBV14 and TRBJ1-6; D may be TRBD1 (5 bases). The CDR3 region is CASRYRDRGFSPLHF. In DNA form, the CDR3 reads TGTGCCAGCAGATACCGGGACCGTGGATTTTCACCCCTCCACTTT.